This section outlines one T cell receptor (beta chain) sequence together with its context. Its target antigen remains unknown. Within one base of it there is no much larger clone, and no base qualities were kept. Including the terminal cysteine and phenylalanine, the CDR3 comprises 11 residues. The sequence is cut down to CDR3 DNA, 33 bases in frame from base 1. CDR1 GTSNPN and CDR2 SVGIG were looked up in the germline V gene (reference sequence). Trimming removed 0 bases from V and 4 bases from J, leaving 3 bases between the germline ends. The cohort was made up of 500 to 800 healthy bone marrow donors. Cohort members were all nominally healthy when sampled, although unrecorded immune exposures were likely present. The donor tested CMV seropositive, placing the donor among the 289 seropositive members of the cohort. Every donor gave a peripheral blood sample, and the peripheral blood mononuclear cells from that sample were used for TCR beta sequencing. Genomic DNA extraction from the blood cell samples was performed with the Qiagen DNeasy Blood Extraction Kit.

The data derive from a study of cytomegalovirus exposure and HLA in healthy donors (dated 2017 in TCRdb). Background for the entire study: According to an earlier analysis of 550 to 750 of the donors, 150 million to 200 million T cells yielded 120 million or so unique TCR beta sequences and 276 Gb of sequence data. Roughly 300 gigabases of sequencing data and 75 million to 85 million unique TCR sequences made up an early release that covered around 640 HLA-typed donors. Of the roughly 390 genotyped donors, 65% to 90% fell in the genetic ancestry cluster associated with self-reported Caucasian donors. The aim of the study was to test whether cataloging public T cell receptors could identify signatures of past pathogen exposure. The study used immunosequencing to profile the T cell repertoires of 600 to 850 subjects and linked those repertoires to cytomegalovirus serostatus. Besides the first cohort of more than 650 subjects, a separate validation cohort made up of 120 different subjects was used. To predict cytomegalovirus infection status, the study brought together high-throughput TCR immunosequencing, statistical association of individual TCRs with disease status, and machine learning. A later analysis re-analyzed previously published TCR beta repertoires from about 730 donors and added high-resolution HLA genotyping to study TCR occurrence patterns. Rather than drawing on any new phenotypic data, the later analysis identified candidate immune exposures from TCR beta sequences and the way those sequences occurred across donors. An earlier analysis of 500 to 650 of the donors applied high-throughput TCR beta sequencing to assess whether each TCR beta V gene segment acted as functional or pseudogenic. Donor age, sex, ethnicity and CMV serostatus were collected together with the repertoire data. Genome-wide SNP genotypes for about 55% of the roughly 670 donors were used in a later genetic analysis, which treated that subset as a discovery cohort. All discovery cohort repertoires had been generated on a single sequencing platform. Both class I and class II loci were covered by HLA typing, at four-digit resolution. The number of typed donors differed by locus: roughly 629-630 for A, B, C, DRB1 and DQB1; some 540 for DQA1; approximately 600 for DPA1; and around 470 for DPB1. Several DR-DQ haplotypes were treated as single units for association and clustering because of strong linkage in the cohort. Among some 400 genotyped donors of the cohort, an average of around 220,000 unique TCR beta nucleotide sequences was sequenced per donor, of which 15% to 20% were non-productive.

Library preparation used the immunoSEQ multiplex PCR assay. For the multiplex PCR, a mixture combining 60 forward primers for TCR Vbeta segments and 13 reverse primers for TCR Jbeta segments was used. A multiplex PCR assay on genomic DNA amplified the CDR3 region of rearranged TCR beta genes. The Illumina HiSeq System was used to sequence the amplified TCR beta libraries as 87-base-pair reads. As for the authors' bioinformatics: Across the 500 to 850 repertoires, a later analysis counted around 80 million unique TCR beta chains, approximately 10 million of which were shared by at least two donors. Raw reads were error-corrected and collapsed into unique sequences by a nearest-neighbor algorithm in which closely related sequences were merged to remove PCR and sequencing errors. V, D and J gene segments were assigned by aligning CDR3 sequences to IMGT reference sequences. For a sequence to be retained, a match of at least six nucleotides was required to both a V gene segment and a J gene segment. A rearrangement was called productive if the CDR3 had no stop codons and remained in frame with V and J, and every other rearrangement was called non-productive. Following IMGT convention, CDR3 was defined as the stretch from the second conserved V-encoded cysteine to the conserved J-encoded phenylalanine. In an earlier analysis of around 570 of the donors, sequences lacking an unambiguous match to a single V gene segment were excluded. An earlier analysis of about 600 of the donors called V segments functional above 56.7% productive rearrangements and segregating when the between-donor standard deviation exceeded 5%. A statistical classification framework was built to diagnose cytomegalovirus status from the catalog of TCR beta chain sequences. V and J gene assignment, in a later analysis, came from comparing TCR nucleotide sequences with IMGT/GENE-DB human TR gene sequences. In a later analysis, CDR3 sequences and most-parsimonious VDJ recombination scenarios were assigned using the TCRdist pipeline. In a later analysis, every TCR beta chain was defined by the combination of its CDR3 amino acid sequence and its V-gene family, and reads without a unique V-gene family were dropped. As a way to deal with suspected cross-contamination and a sequencing artifact, a later analysis dropped hundreds of nucleotide sequences that were highly shared and had low generation probability. In a later analysis, a clonal expansion index was calculated for each public chain from normalized within-repertoire ranks of inferred template counts. In a later analysis, generation probabilities were computed using a VDJ recombination model fitted to out-of-frame rearrangements, and the results were checked against IGoR. A later analysis scored TCR-TCR, TCR-HLA and TCR-CMV co-occurrence with hypergeometric tests, applying a repertoire-size bias correction to TCR pairs. A later analysis estimated false discovery rates by permuting HLA or CMV assignments 20 times. In a later analysis, co-occurring TCRs were grouped with DBSCAN, and TCRdist sequence similarity was added when clustering was performed within HLA-allele-positive subsets. Repertoires with fewer than 30,000 or more than 120,000 public chains, plus five repertoires with anomalous nucleotide sharing, were excluded from co-occurrence clustering. Held by TCRdb, this immuneACCESS table contains in-frame sequences only and omits some clones. Under half of the omission traces to an unresolved V gene where checked; the cause of the rest is unknown. That table furnishes V, J and clone size, whereas the DNA furnished D and trimming. Present in this sample are approximately 130,000 clones, more than 80% of which were seen just once. The biggest ten clones account for approximately 6.7% of the sample.

Broader findings and caveats from the paper: A later analysis associated 15,000 to 20,000 TCR beta sequences with specific HLA alleles at a false discovery rate of 0.05. Compared with equally common non-associated chains, HLA-associated TCR beta chains in a later analysis were more clonally expanded and had lower generation probabilities. Cytomegalovirus status was reported to be diagnosed by the classifier with high specificity and sensitivity in both the original and validation cohorts. A further reported finding was that TCR beta sequences accurately predicted the HLA-A and HLA-B alleles for most subjects in the first cohort. In an earlier analysis of several hundred of the donors, most TCR beta V segments were observed in productive rearrangements about 87% or about 30% of the time, broadly matching IMGT annotations. Roughly uniform sequencing depth across donors was assumed in presence/absence analyses, although this assumption may not hold. Correlated functional status among segregating V segments might reflect linkage disequilibrium, but an unknown experimental factor could not be ruled out. The study listed 170 or so TCR beta chains as associated with cytomegalovirus. Some IMGT-functional V segments, including TRBV6-2 and TRBV6-3, could not be told apart with the 87-base-pair reads, so those segments were excluded. In vitro tests confirmed that a few of the cytomegalovirus-associated TCR beta chains recognize cytomegalovirus antigens. A later analysis reported that several top co-occurrence clusters appeared linked to parvovirus B19, influenza, CMV and Epstein-Barr virus. Immune exposure information for the cohort was limited to CMV serostatus. In this cohort, only TCR beta chains were sequenced, and detectable features were limited by the absence of alpha or paired-chain data. A cluster of highly shared sequence variants was judged likely to be a technical artifact of the sequencing pipeline. In a later genetic analysis, a missense DCLRE1C variant was associated with V-gene and J-gene trimming of TCR beta chains, and the association was replicated in an independent cohort. HLA typing was unavailable for some donors at each locus, so association tests used only the typed subset. It was suggested by the authors that the approach could potentially be generalized to other disease states and immunological phenotypes. Compared with the 666-donor mean, donors in an Asian-associated ancestry cluster had fewer N-insertions in productive TCRs, according to a later genetic analysis. Most CMV-associated TCR beta chains appeared to be HLA-restricted in a later analysis, and the HLA associations seemed to be driven largely by CMV exposure. According to a later analysis, TCR association rates differed among HLA loci, with DRB1 alleles showing the most associated TCRs and HLA-C alleles showing the fewest. Strong co-occurrence of HLA alleles, especially DR and DQ, made assigning TCR associations to individual alleles difficult. Most TCR sequences were seen in very few donors, while some public TCRs were found in many individuals. Because counts were too low, about 15 rarely observed V segments, including chromosome 9 orphons, were left out of the earlier analysis of some 640 of the donors.

The chain couples TRBV30 to TRBJ1-2; the D gene is unclear. The receptor's source is a woman in her 30s in good health and CMV-seropositive. The sample taken for sequencing was PBMCs. The CDR3 reads CAWSVLYGYTF. Here is the DNA: TGTGCCTGGAGTGTACTCTATGGCTACACCTTC.